The TCR beta chain under discussion was sequenced for a study of tumor-infiltrating lymphocytes in primary liver carcinoma. Study as a whole: Ranging in age from 30 to 69 years, the patients were men and women. Per sample, productive TCRbeta reads numbered roughly 3.65 to 7.13 million, similar across tissue types.

Both RNA and DNA were isolated together from around 18-30 mg of bulk tissue that had not been sorted. Patients in the cohort were treatment-naive and living with chronic HBV infection. On this clonotype itself: The antigen is not known.

Germline loops: CDR1 SGHNT, CDR2 YYREEE (reference sequence). Trimming removed 0 bases from V and 11 bases from J, with 15 bases in between. This CDR3 has 14 residues. cDNA specific to TCR beta was made from 500 ng of total RNA, with a constant-region primer employed for priming. Libraries for TCR beta were built through three nested multiplex PCR rounds, which together made up a slightly modified ARM-PCR procedure. The study ran its first two PCR rounds for 9 to 10 cycles each, using TRBV1-TRBV30 forward primers and a C-beta reverse primer. TCRdb re-called the multiplex PCR reads through MiXCR, storing one row per CDR3 protein. The sample yields approximately 40,000 distinct CDR3 sequences, about three quarters seen once. Findings of the study overall: Compared with blood, tumor repertoires held significantly more in their top 250 clones.

This TCR was recovered from a man aged 35 to 55 with primary liver carcinoma and hepatitis B virus infection. The chain combines TRBV5-4 with TRBJ2-1, with no clear D. The sequencing input was liver tumor tissue from sampling region 2. The sample's subset: tumor region T2, inferior pole. As DNA, the CDR3 is TGTGCCAGCAGCTTGGGGGGTGTGGTAAATAAGCAGTTCTTC. This codes for CASSLGGVVNKQFF.